This entry concerns a single TCR beta chain. What it recognizes is unknown. The data are from a study of cytomegalovirus exposure and HLA in healthy donors. Study findings and constraints: The investigators catalogued 150 to 200 TCR beta chains as cytomegalovirus-associated.

The primer mix had 60 Vbeta and 13 Jbeta primers. Sequencing used immunoSEQ multiplex PCR; TCRdb keeps in-frame clones, though not all of them. The sample yields about 160,000 clones, around 77% seen once. In germline, CDR1 is SGHRS, CDR2 YFSETQ. The CDR3 has 14 amino acids. Trimming pared 3 bases from V and 0 bases from J, leaving 10 bases between. The chain carries TRBV5-1 and TRBJ2-7, with D tentatively TRBD2 (5 bases). The receptor comes from a man younger than 45 in good health and CMV-seropositive. The sequencing sample was made of PBMCs. The CDR3 here is CASSSGMGSYEQYF. CDR3 nucleotide sequence: TGCGCCAGCAGCTCCGGGATGGGCTCCTACGAGCAGTACTTC.